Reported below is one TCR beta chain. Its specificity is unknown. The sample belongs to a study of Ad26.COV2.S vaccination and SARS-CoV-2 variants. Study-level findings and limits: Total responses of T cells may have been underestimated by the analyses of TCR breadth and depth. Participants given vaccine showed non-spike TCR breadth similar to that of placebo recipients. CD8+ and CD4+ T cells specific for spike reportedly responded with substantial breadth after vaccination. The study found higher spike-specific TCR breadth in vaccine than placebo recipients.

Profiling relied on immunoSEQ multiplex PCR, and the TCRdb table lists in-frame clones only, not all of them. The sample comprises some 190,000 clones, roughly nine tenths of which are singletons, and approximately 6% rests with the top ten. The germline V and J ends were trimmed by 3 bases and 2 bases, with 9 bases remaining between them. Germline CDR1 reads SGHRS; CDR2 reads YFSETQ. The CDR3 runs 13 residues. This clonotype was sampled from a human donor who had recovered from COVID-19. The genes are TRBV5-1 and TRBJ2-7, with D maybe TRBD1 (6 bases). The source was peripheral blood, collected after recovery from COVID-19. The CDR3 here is CASSWDTTYEQYF. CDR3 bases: TGCGCCAGCAGCTGGGACACCACCTACGAGCAGTACTTC.